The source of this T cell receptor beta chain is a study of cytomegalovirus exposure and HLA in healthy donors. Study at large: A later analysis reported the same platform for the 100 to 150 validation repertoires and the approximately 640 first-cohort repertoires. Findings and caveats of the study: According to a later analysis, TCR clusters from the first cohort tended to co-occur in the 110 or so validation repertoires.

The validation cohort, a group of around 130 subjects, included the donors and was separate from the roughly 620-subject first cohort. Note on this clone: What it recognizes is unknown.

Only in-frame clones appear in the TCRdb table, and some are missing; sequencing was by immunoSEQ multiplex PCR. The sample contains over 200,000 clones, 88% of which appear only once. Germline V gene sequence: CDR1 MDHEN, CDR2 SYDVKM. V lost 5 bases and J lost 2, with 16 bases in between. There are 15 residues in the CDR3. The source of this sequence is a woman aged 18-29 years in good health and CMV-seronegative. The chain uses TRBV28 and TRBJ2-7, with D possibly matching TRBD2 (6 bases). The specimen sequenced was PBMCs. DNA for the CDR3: TGTGCCAGCAGTGGTGGTCCGGGAGAACCCTACGAGCAGTACTTC. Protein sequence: CASSGGPGEPYEQYF.